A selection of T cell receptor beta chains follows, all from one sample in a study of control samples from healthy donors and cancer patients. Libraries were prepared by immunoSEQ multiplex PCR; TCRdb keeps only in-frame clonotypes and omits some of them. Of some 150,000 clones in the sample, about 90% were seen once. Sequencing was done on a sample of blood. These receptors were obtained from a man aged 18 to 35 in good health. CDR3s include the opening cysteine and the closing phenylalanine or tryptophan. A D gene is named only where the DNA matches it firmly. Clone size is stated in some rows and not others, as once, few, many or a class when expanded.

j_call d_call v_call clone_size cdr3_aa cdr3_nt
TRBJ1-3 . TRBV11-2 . CASSWGTGTAGNTIYF TGTGCCAGCAGCTGGGGAACCGGGACCGCTGGAAACACCATATATTTT
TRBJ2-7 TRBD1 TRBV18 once CASSPPGTGLYEQYF TGTGCCAGCTCACCACCCGGGACAGGGCTATACGAGCAGTACTTC
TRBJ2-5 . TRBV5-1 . CASSTGQPQETQYF TGCGCCAGCAGCACAGGACAGCCCCAAGAGACCCAGTACTTC
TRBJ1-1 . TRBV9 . CASSFGSNTEAFF TGTGCCAGCAGCTTCGGCAGTAACACTGAAGCTTTCTTT
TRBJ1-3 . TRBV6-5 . CASSYRSGNTIYF TGTGCCAGCAGTTATCGCTCTGGAAACACCATATATTTT
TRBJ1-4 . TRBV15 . CATSKYMVGVSEEKLFF TGTGCCACCAGCAAATACATGGTAGGGGTATCCGAGGAAAAACTGTTTTTT
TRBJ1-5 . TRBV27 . CASSLRGGQPQHF TGTGCCAGCAGTTTAAGGGGTGGACAGCCCCAGCATTTT
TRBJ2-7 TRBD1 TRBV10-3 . CAISESDRVYEQYF TGTGCCATCAGTGAGTCAGACAGGGTCTACGAGCAGTACTTC
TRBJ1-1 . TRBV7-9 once CASSPRSGVDTEAFF TGTGCCAGCAGCCCACGGTCGGGGGTCGACACTGAAGCTTTCTTT
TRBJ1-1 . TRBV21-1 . CASSKGEVVTEAFF TGTGCCAGCAGCAAAGGTGAGGTTGTCACTGAAGCTTTCTTT
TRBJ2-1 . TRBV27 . CASREPSSYNEQFF TGTGCCAGCAGAGAACCTAGCTCCTACAATGAGCAGTTCTTC
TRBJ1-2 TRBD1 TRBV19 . CASSPGQGMVLGYGYTF TGTGCCAGTAGTCCGGGACAGGGTATGGTACTAGGCTATGGCTACACCTTC
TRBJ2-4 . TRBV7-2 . CASSSGRLLAKNIQYF TGTGCCAGCAGCTCTGGGCGTTTACTAGCCAAAAACATTCAGTACTTC
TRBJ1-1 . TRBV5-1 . CASSGNPGHPEAFF TGCGCCAGCAGCGGAAACCCGGGACACCCTGAAGCTTTCTTT
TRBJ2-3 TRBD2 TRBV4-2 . CASSQDLTSGTDTQYF TGTGCCAGCAGCCAAGATTTGACTAGCGGCACAGATACGCAGTATTTT
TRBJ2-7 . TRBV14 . CASSLRHRYEQYF TGTGCCAGCAGCCTTAGACACCGCTACGAGCAGTACTTC
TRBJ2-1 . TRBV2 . CASRNPSTFNEQFF TGTGCCAGCAGGAACCCCAGTACTTTCAATGAGCAGTTCTTC
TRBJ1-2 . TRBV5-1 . CASTPGRGVIRANYGYTF TGCGCCAGCACTCCCGGGCGGGGCGTTATACGAGCTAACTATGGCTACACCTTC